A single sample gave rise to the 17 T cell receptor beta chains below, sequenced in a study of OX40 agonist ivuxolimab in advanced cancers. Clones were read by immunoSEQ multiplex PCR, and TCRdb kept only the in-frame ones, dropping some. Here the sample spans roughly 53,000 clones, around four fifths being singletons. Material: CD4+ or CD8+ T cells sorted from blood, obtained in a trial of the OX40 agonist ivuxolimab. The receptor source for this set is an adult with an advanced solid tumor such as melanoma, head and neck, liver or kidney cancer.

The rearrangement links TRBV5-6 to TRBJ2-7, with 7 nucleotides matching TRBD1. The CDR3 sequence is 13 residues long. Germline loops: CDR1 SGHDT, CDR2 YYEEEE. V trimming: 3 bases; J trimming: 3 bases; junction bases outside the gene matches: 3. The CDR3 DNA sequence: TGTGCCAGCAGCTCGACAGGGTTCTACGAGCAGTACTTC. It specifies CASSSTGFYEQYF.

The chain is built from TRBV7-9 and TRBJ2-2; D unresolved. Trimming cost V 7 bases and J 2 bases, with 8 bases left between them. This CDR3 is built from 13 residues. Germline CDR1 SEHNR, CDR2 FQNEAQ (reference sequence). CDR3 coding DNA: TGTGCCAGCACCTCCAAAAACACCGGGGAGCTGTTTTTT. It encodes CASTSKNTGELFF.

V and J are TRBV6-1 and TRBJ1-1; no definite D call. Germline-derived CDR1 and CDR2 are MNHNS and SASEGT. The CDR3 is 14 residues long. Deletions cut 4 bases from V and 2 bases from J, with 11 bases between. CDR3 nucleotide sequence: TGTGCCAGCAGTGTGAGGCGGCTTAACACTGAAGCTTTCTTT. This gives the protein CASSVRRLNTEAFF.

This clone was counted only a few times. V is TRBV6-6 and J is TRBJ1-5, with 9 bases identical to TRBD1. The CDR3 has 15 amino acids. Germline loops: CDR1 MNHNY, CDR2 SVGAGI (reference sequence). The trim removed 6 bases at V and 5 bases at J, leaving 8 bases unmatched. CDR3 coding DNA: TGTGCCAGCAGGGGCCAGGACAGGGGTTATCAGCCCCAGCATTTT. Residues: CASRGQDRGYQPQHF.

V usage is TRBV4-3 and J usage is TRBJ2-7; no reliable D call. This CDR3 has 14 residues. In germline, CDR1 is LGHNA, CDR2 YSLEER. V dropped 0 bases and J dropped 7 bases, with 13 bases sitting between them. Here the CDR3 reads CASSQETYLGEQYF. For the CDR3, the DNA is TGCGCCAGCAGCCAAGAAACTTATTTGGGGGAGCAGTACTTC.

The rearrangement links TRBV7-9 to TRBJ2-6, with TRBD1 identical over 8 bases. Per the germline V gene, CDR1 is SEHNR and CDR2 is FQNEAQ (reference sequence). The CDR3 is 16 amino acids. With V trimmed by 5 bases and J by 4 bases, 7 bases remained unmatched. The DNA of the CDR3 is TGTGCCAGCAGCGGTCCGCAGGGGGCCGGGGCCAACGTCCTGACTTTC. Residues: CASSGPQGAGANVLTF.

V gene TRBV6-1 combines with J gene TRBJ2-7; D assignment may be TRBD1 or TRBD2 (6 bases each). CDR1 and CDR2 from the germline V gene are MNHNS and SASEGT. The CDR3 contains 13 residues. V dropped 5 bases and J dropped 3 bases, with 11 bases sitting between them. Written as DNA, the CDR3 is TGTGCCAGCAGTCGGGGGCCCTACTACGAGCAGTACTTC. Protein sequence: CASSRGPYYEQYF.

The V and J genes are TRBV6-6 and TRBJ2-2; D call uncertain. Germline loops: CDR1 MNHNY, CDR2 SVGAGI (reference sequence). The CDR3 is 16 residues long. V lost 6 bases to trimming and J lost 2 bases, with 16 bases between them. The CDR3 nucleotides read TGTGCCAGCAGCTCGACCTCTAATTCCAACACCGGGGAGCTGTTTTTT. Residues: CASSSTSNSNTGELFF.

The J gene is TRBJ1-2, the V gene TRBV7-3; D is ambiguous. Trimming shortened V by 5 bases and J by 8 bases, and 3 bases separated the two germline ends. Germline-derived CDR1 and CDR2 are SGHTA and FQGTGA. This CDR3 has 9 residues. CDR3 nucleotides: TGTGCCAGCAGCCGGGGCTACACCTTC. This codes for CASSRGYTF.

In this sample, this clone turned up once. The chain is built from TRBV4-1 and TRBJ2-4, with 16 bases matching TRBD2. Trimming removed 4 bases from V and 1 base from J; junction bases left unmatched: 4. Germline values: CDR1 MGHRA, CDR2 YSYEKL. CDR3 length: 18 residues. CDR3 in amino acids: CASSPGLAGGRAKNIQYF. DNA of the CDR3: TGCGCCAGCAGCCCGGGACTAGCGGGGGGGCGGGCCAAAAACATTCAGTACTTC.

CDR3 protein: CASIVGIGNGYTF. CDR3 nucleotides: TGTGCCAGCATTGTGGGTATAGGGAATGGCTACACCTTC. This chain joins TRBV2 and TRBJ1-2, with no clear D. Deletions cut 7 bases from V and 6 bases from J, with 15 bases between. Germline CDR1 SNHLY, CDR2 FYNNEI. The CDR3 is 13 amino acids.

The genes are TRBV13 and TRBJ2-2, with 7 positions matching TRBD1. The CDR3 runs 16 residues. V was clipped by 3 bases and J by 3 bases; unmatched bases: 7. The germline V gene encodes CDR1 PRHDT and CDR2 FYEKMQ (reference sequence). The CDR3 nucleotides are TGTGCCAGCAGCTTCAGGGGGACGGCGGACACCGGGGAGCTGTTTTTT. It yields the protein CASSFRGTADTGELFF.

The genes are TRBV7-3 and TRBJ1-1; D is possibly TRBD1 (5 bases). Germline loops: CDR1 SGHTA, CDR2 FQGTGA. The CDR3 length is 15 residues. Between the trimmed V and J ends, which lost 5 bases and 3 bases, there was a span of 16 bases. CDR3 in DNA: TGTGCCAGCAGCCTCGCGGGTATAGGGGACACTGAAGCTTTCTTT. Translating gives CASSLAGIGDTEAFF. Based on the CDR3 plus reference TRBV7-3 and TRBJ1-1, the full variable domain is GAGVSQTPSNKVTEKGKYVELRCDPISGHTALYWYRQSLGQGPEFLIYFQGTGAADDSGLPNDRFFAVRPEGSVSTLKIQRTERGDSAVYLCASSLAGIGDTEAFFGQGTRLTVV.

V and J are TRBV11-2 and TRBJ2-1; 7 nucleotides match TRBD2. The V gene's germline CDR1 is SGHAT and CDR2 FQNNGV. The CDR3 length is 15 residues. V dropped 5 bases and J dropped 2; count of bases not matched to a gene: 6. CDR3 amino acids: CASSPRSGTYNEQFF. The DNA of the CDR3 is TGTGCCAGCAGCCCCCGGAGCGGGACCTACAATGAGCAGTTCTTC.

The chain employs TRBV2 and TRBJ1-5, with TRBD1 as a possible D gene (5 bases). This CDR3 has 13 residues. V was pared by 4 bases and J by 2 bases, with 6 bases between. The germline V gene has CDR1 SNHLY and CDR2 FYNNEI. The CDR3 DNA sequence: TGTGCCAGCAGTGTGGGGGGCAATCAGCCCCAGCATTTT. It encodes CASSVGGNQPQHF.

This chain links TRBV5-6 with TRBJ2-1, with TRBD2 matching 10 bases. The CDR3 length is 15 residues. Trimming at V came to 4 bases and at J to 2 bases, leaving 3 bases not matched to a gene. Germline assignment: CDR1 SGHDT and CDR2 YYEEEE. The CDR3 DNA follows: TGTGCCAGCAGCATAAGCGGGAGGGCCTACAATGAGCAGTTCTTC. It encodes CASSISGRAYNEQFF.

The CDR3 loop is CAWSVSLLGNNEQFF. The CDR3 nucleotides are TGTGCCTGGAGTGTTTCCCTTTTAGGTAACAATGAGCAGTTCTTC. V gene TRBV30 combines with J gene TRBJ2-1; D gene uncertain. The V gene lost 0 bases and the J gene lost 5 bases, with 14 bases spanning the gap. The V gene's germline CDR1 is GTSNPN and CDR2 SVGIG (reference sequence). The CDR3 is 15 residues long.